The sequence of this TCR beta chain was determined in a study of OX40 agonist ivuxolimab in advanced cancers. On the study more broadly: Ivuxolimab is a fully human IgG2 antibody that activates OX40 (CD134).

Whole-study findings and limits: Clonal expansion from baseline to week 6 occurred in both CD4+ and CD8+ T cells.

Clones were sequenced by immunoSEQ multiplex PCR, and TCRdb holds only the in-frame ones, with some missing. This table holds around 45,000 clones, almost 90% found once. A word on this clone: Its antigen is still unknown.

Germline loops: CDR1 LNHNV, CDR2 YYDKDF (reference sequence). The germline V and J ends were trimmed by 5 bases and 1 base, with 5 bases remaining between them. The CDR3 is 12 residues long. This clonotype was obtained from an adult with an advanced solid tumor such as melanoma, head and neck, liver or kidney cancer. Sequences were derived from CD4+ or CD8+ T cells sorted from blood, sampled in a trial of the OX40 agonist ivuxolimab. The chain has TRBV15 and TRBJ1-1; D is ambiguous. In DNA form, the CDR3 reads TGTGCCACCAGCCCAGGGAACACTGAAGCTTTCTTT. Protein: CATSPGNTEAFF.